This TCR beta chain derives from a study of T-cell memory formation after mild COVID-19. Germline V gene sequence: CDR1 KGHDR, CDR2 SFDVKD. The CDR3 is 13 residues long. V was pared by 3 bases and J by 2 bases, with 6 bases between. A 5'RACE reaction primed in the constant segment made cDNA libraries of TCR alpha and TCR beta, and these carried sample barcodes and UMIs. Via MiXCR, TCRdb re-called the 5' RACE reads, giving one row per CDR3 protein. The sample records fewer than 200,000 distinct CDR3 sequences, 10% to 15% being singletons. Sequencing was performed on PBMCs or a T cell subset sorted from them (not recorded which). This clonotype was sampled from a man aged 18 to 29 who had mild COVID-19 (a few samples of this study predate the infection). Cell type and time point are not known. The chain links TRBV24-1 to TRBJ2-5; no clear D gene. CDR3 loop: CATSDTTQETQYF. DNA of the CDR3: TGTGCCACCAGTGATACTACACAAGAGACCCAGTACTTC.